A selection of T cell receptor beta chains follows, all from one sample in a study of blood T cell repertoires in COVID-19. The table came from immunoSEQ multiplex PCR; TCRdb's copy has only in-frame clones and leaves some out. The table records roughly 40,000 clones, approximately 85% of them present only once. Sequenced input: peripheral blood. These receptors were obtained from a woman of 80 years or more with acute or convalescent COVID-19. Both conserved end residues are part of each CDR3. The order of the fields is D gene, clone size, V gene, J gene, CDR3 protein, CDR3 DNA. D genes are given only for firm matches. The size entry is marked missing in some rows and otherwise reads once, few, many or a size class.

D: -; size: once; V: TRBV6-5; J: TRBJ2-7; CDR3: CASRTEYEQYF; DNA: TGTGCCAGCAGGACAGAATACGAGCAGTACTTC
D: -; size: -; V: TRBV5-4; J: TRBJ1-2; CDR3: CASSRSGITNYGYTF; DNA: TGTGCCAGCAGCCGGTCGGGGATCACTAACTATGGCTACACCTTC
D: -; size: -; V: TRBV6-5; J: TRBJ1-4; CDR3: CATSRGQINEKLFF; DNA: TGTGCCACCAGCAGAGGACAGATTAATGAAAAACTGTTTTTT
D: -; size: -; V: TRBV7-8; J: TRBJ1-1; CDR3: CASSPGWLEAFF; DNA: TGTGCCAGCAGCCCCGGTTGGTTAGAAGCTTTCTTT
D: TRBD2; size: -; V: TRBV9; J: TRBJ2-5; CDR3: CASSVGVSGMQETQYF; DNA: TGTGCCAGCAGCGTAGGGGTTAGCGGGATGCAAGAGACCCAGTACTTC
D: -; size: -; V: TRBV2; J: TRBJ1-5; CDR3: CASRRDHQSAAQHF; DNA: TGTGCCAGCAGGAGGGATCACCAATCAGCGGCCCAGCATTTT
D: TRBD2; size: -; V: TRBV5-1; J: TRBJ2-5; CDR3: CASSLNAGGRETQYF; DNA: TGCGCCAGCAGCTTGAATGCGGGAGGGAGAGAGACCCAGTACTTC
D: -; size: -; V: TRBV3-1/TRBV3-2; J: TRBJ2-1; CDR3: CASSQAPLVYEQFF; DNA: TGTGCCAGCAGCCAAGCACCCCTAGTCTATGAGCAGTTCTTC
D: TRBD2; size: -; V: TRBV4-1; J: TRBJ2-1; CDR3: CASSQIAGEDYNEQFF; DNA: TGCGCCAGCAGCCAAATAGCGGGAGAGGACTACAATGAGCAGTTCTTC
D: -; size: -; V: TRBV28; J: TRBJ1-3; CDR3: CASSSGWRNTIYF; DNA: TGTGCCAGCAGCTCAGGGTGGCGAAACACCATATATTTT
D: -; size: -; V: TRBV18; J: TRBJ1-2; CDR3: CASSPRDNYGYTF; DNA: TGTGCCAGCTCACCTCGGGATAACTATGGCTACACCTTC
D: TRBD1; size: -; V: TRBV12-3/TRBV12-4; J: TRBJ1-2; CDR3: CASSATGGGGYTF; DNA: TGTGCCAGCAGTGCGACAGGGGGCGGCGGCTACACCTTC
D: TRBD2; size: -; V: TRBV20-1; J: TRBJ2-5; CDR3: CSASLAGARETQYF; DNA: TGCAGTGCTAGTTTAGCGGGAGCTAGAGAGACCCAGTACTTC
D: -; size: -; V: TRBV19; J: TRBJ1-3; CDR3: CASSTQASGNTIYF; DNA: TGTGCCAGTAGTACCCAGGCCTCTGGAAACACCATATATTTT
D: -; size: -; V: TRBV6-1; J: TRBJ1-2; CDR3: CASSQAGRSGYTF; DNA: TGTGCCAGCAGTCAAGCGGGGAGAAGTGGCTACACCTTC
D: TRBD2; size: once; V: TRBV18; J: TRBJ2-7; CDR3: CASSPPLAAAWEQYF; DNA: TGTGCCAGCTCACCGCCCCTAGCGGCGGCCTGGGAGCAGTACTTC
D: -; size: once; V: TRBV5-1; J: TRBJ2-3; CDR3: CASSLERSTDTQYF; DNA: TGCGCCAGCAGCTTAGAGAGGAGCACAGATACGCAGTATTTT
D: TRBD1; size: -; V: TRBV12-3/TRBV12-4; J: TRBJ1-2; CDR3: CASATTGAAGYTF; DNA: TGTGCCAGCGCAACGACAGGGGCGGCTGGCTACACCTTC
D: -; size: -; V: TRBV5-1; J: TRBJ2-5; CDR3: CASSLVGAEETQYF; DNA: TGCGCCAGCAGCTTGGTGGGGGCCGAGGAGACCCAGTACTTC
D: -; size: -; V: TRBV18; J: TRBJ1-1; CDR3: CASSAGNEAFF; DNA: TGTGCCAGCTCCGCGGGGAATGAAGCTTTCTTT
D: -; size: -; V: TRBV6-4; J: TRBJ1-1; CDR3: CASSESPFTEAFF; DNA: TGTGCCAGCAGTGAATCCCCGTTCACTGAAGCTTTCTTT
D: -; size: -; V: TRBV11-2; J: TRBJ1-4; CDR3: CWETNEKLFF; DNA: TGTTGGGAGACTAATGAAAAACTGTTTTTT
D: -; size: -; V: TRBV19; J: TRBJ1-1; CDR3: CASSIVGVGAEAFF; DNA: TGTGCCAGTAGTATAGTCGGGGTAGGCGCTGAAGCTTTCTTT
D: TRBD2; size: -; V: TRBV27; J: TRBJ2-1; CDR3: CASSAGDAYNEQFF; DNA: TGTGCCAGCAGCGCGGGAGACGCGTACAATGAGCAGTTCTTC
D: TRBD2; size: -; V: TRBV7-9; J: TRBJ2-3; CDR3: CASSWGLAGDTQYF; DNA: TGTGCCAGCAGCTGGGGACTAGCGGGGGATACGCAGTATTTT
D: -; size: -; V: TRBV12-3/TRBV12-4; J: TRBJ1-4; CDR3: CASTSYEKLFF; DNA: TGTGCCAGCACGTCCTATGAAAAACTGTTTTTT
D: TRBD1; size: -; V: TRBV19; J: TRBJ2-3; CDR3: CASSDRLTDTQYF; DNA: TGTGCCAGCTCGGACAGGCTCACAGATACGCAGTATTTT
D: TRBD1; size: -; V: TRBV7-2; J: TRBJ2-7; CDR3: CASSLDRGATYEQYF; DNA: TGTGCCAGCAGCCTCGACAGGGGAGCAACCTACGAGCAGTACTTC
D: -; size: once; V: TRBV1; J: TRBJ2-3; CDR3: CTSRILAGGRDTQYF; DNA: TGCACCAGCAGGATACTAGCGGGAGGGAGAGATACGCAGTATTTT
D: -; size: -; V: TRBV5-8; J: TRBJ2-2; CDR3: CASKGQGLNTGELFF; DNA: TGTGCCAGTAAAGGGCAGGGCCTGAACACCGGGGAGCTGTTTTTT
D: -; size: medium-sized; V: TRBV2; J: TRBJ2-1; CDR3: CASSEGLNSYNEQFF; DNA: TGTGCCAGCAGCGAAGGACTGAACTCCTACAATGAGCAGTTCTTC
D: TRBD2; size: -; V: TRBV19; J: TRBJ2-5; CDR3: CASSGRAPQETQYF; DNA: TGTGCCAGTAGCGGGAGGGCCCCACAAGAGACCCAGTACTTC
D: TRBD2; size: once; V: TRBV5-1; J: TRBJ2-1; CDR3: CASSLGLAGAINEQFF; DNA: TGCGCCAGCAGCTTGGGACTAGCGGGAGCCATCAATGAGCAGTTCTTC
D: TRBD2; size: -; V: TRBV6-2/TRBV6-3; J: TRBJ2-7; CDR3: CASSSTSGISYEQYF; DNA: TGTGCCAGCAGTTCCACTAGCGGGATTTCCTACGAGCAGTACTTC
D: TRBD1; size: -; V: TRBV2; J: TRBJ1-6; CDR3: CASSEAQGEVSPLHF; DNA: TGTGCCAGCAGTGAAGCGCAGGGGGAGGTTTCACCCCTCCACTTT
D: -; size: -; V: TRBV28; J: TRBJ1-2; CDR3: CASSPGPAGSYGYTF; DNA: TGTGCCAGCAGTCCCGGCCCAGCGGGGTCCTATGGCTACACCTTC
D: -; size: few; V: TRBV11-2; J: TRBJ2-7; CDR3: CASSSSYEQYF; DNA: TGTGCCAGCAGCTCATCCTACGAGCAGTACTTC
D: -; size: -; V: TRBV9; J: TRBJ1-3; CDR3: CASSVASSGNTIYF; DNA: TGTGCCAGCAGCGTAGCCAGCTCTGGAAACACCATATATTTT
D: -; size: once; V: TRBV6-5; J: TRBJ2-7; CDR3: CASSYGRGPSYEQYF; DNA: TGTGCCAGCAGTTACGGGCGGGGGCCCTCCTACGAGCAGTACTTC
D: TRBD2; size: -; V: TRBV6-5; J: TRBJ2-4; CDR3: CASILWSSGQNIQYF; DNA: TGTGCCAGCATTCTCTGGTCTAGCGGGCAAAACATTCAGTACTTC
D: TRBD1; size: -; V: TRBV27; J: TRBJ2-7; CDR3: CASSASGTVPYEQYF; DNA: TGTGCCAGCAGCGCCTCCGGGACAGTACCCTACGAGCAGTACTTC
D: -; size: -; V: TRBV3-1/TRBV3-2; J: TRBJ2-7; CDR3: CASSQEGWRGSGEQYF; DNA: TGTGCCAGCAGCCAAGAAGGTTGGAGAGGTTCGGGCGAGCAGTACTTC
D: TRBD1; size: -; V: TRBV11-2; J: TRBJ1-4; CDR3: CASSPGQTNEKLFF; DNA: TGTGCCAGCAGCCCGGGACAGACTAATGAAAAACTGTTTTTT
D: -; size: few; V: TRBV27; J: TRBJ2-2; CDR3: CASKWFKQTGELFF; DNA: TGTGCCAGCAAGTGGTTTAAGCAAACCGGGGAGCTGTTTTTT
D: TRBD1; size: once; V: TRBV7-9; J: TRBJ2-1; CDR3: CASREGQGVYEQFF; DNA: TGTGCCAGCAGGGAAGGACAGGGGGTCTATGAGCAGTTCTTC
D: TRBD2; size: -; V: TRBV4-2; J: TRBJ2-2; CDR3: CASSRALGGGSGRELFF; DNA: TGTGCCAGCAGCCGCGCCCTCGGGGGGGGCAGCGGCAGAGAGCTGTTTTTT
D: -; size: once; V: TRBV6-5; J: TRBJ2-5; CDR3: CASSILRYQETQYF; DNA: TGTGCCAGCAGTATTCTGCGTTACCAAGAGACCCAGTACTTC
D: -; size: -; V: TRBV28; J: TRBJ2-7; CDR3: CASNKQALYEQYF; DNA: TGTGCCAGCAATAAACAGGCTCTCTACGAGCAGTACTTC
D: TRBD1; size: -; V: TRBV30; J: TRBJ1-5; CDR3: CAWSTRGNNQPQHF; DNA: TGTGCCTGGAGTACCAGGGGGAACAATCAGCCCCAGCATTTT
D: TRBD2; size: -; V: TRBV5-1; J: TRBJ2-2; CDR3: CASSLVTSGRTLNGELFF; DNA: TGCGCCAGCAGCTTGGTCACTAGCGGGAGGACGCTCAACGGGGAGCTGTTTTTT
D: TRBD1; size: -; V: TRBV5-1; J: TRBJ1-3; CDR3: CASSLSTGNGNTIYF; DNA: TGCGCCAGCAGCTTGTCGACAGGGAACGGAAACACCATATATTTT
D: -; size: -; V: TRBV30; J: TRBJ2-6; CDR3: CAWSVRGAVGANVLTF; DNA: TGTGCCTGGAGTGTACGGGGGGCGGTTGGGGCCAACGTCCTGACTTTC
D: -; size: -; V: TRBV5-1; J: TRBJ2-7; CDR3: CASGPGLPYEQYF; DNA: TGCGCCAGCGGCCCAGGCCTTCCCTACGAGCAGTACTTC
D: TRBD1; size: -; V: TRBV5-1; J: TRBJ2-1; CDR3: CASSLYGQGPYNEQFF; DNA: TGCGCCAGCAGCCTATACGGACAGGGGCCCTACAATGAGCAGTTCTTC
D: TRBD1; size: -; V: TRBV11-2; J: TRBJ1-4; CDR3: CASSLETGEGEKLFF; DNA: TGTGCCAGCAGCTTAGAGACAGGGGAGGGCGAAAAACTGTTTTTT
D: TRBD2; size: -; V: TRBV6-1; J: TRBJ2-3; CDR3: CASSEMGLATDTQYF; DNA: TGTGCCAGCAGTGAAATGGGACTAGCGACCGATACGCAGTATTTT
D: -; size: -; V: TRBV13; J: TRBJ2-5; CDR3: CASSLGQATQYF; DNA: TGTGCCAGCAGCTTAGGCCAGGCGACCCAGTACTTC
D: TRBD2; size: -; V: TRBV5-3; J: TRBJ2-1; CDR3: CARSPRTRPHNEQFF; DNA: TGTGCCAGAAGCCCCCGGACTAGGCCCCACAATGAGCAGTTCTTC
D: TRBD1; size: -; V: TRBV6-5; J: TRBJ2-3; CDR3: CATEGARVADTQYF; DNA: TGTGCCACCGAGGGGGCTAGGGTGGCAGATACGCAGTATTTT
D: TRBD2; size: -; V: TRBV29-1; J: TRBJ2-1; CDR3: CSVGLAGEQFF; DNA: TGCAGCGTTGGACTAGCAGGCGAGCAGTTCTTC